The clone carrying this T cell receptor (beta chain) was found many times. Germline assignment: CDR1 KGHDR and CDR2 SFDVKD. The CDR3 totals 13 residues. V lost 10 bases to trimming and J lost 8 bases, with 17 bases between them. First-strand cDNA used TRAV- and TRBV-specific primers, covering alpha and beta chains. The authors ran 20 PCR cycles to amplify TCRs with a constant-region primer and V-primer adapter. TCRdb passed the reads through MiXCR, listing each CDR3 protein once. The sample contains around 80,000 distinct CDR3 sequences, around 17% of which appear only once. These data originate in a study of low-dose radiotherapy and immunotherapy resistance in tumors. Study information: Treatment included intravenous cyclophosphamide dosed at 200 mg/m2 every two weeks, one day before radiation and immunotherapy.

Time point described: after trial treatment. Treatment given: LDRT plus nivolumab, ipilimumab, low-dose cyclophosphamide and aspirin (RACIN trial). This sequence joins TRBV24-1 and TRBJ2-1; a weak D match, TRBD1 (6 bases). Sequenced here: PBMCs, sampled after low-dose radiotherapy plus immunotherapy. The receptor's source is a male donor with prostate cancer. The CDR3 loop is CATRYRDMDEQFF. For the CDR3, the DNA is TGTGCCACGCGATACAGGGATATGGATGAGCAGTTCTTC.